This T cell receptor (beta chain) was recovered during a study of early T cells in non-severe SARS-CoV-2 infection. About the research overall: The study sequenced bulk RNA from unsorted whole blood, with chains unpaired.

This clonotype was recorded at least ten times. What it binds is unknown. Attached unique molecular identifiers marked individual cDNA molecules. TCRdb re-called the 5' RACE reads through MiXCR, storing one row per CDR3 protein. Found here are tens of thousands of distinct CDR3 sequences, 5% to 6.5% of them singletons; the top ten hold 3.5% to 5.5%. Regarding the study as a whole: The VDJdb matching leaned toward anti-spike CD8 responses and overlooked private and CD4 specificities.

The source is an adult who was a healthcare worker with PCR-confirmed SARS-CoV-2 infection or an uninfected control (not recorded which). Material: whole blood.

The CDR3 loop reads CASSLRLAGFHNEQFF. DNA for the CDR3: TGTGCCAGCAGCTTACGACTAGCGGGATTCCACAATGAGCAGTTCTTC. The V call is TRBV2, the J call TRBJ2-1; 11 bases fit TRBD2. The CDR3 consists of 16 residues. Per germline, CDR1 SNHLY and CDR2 FYNNEI. J lost 5 bases, V lost 6 bases, and 9 bases had no gene match.